Listed below are T cell receptor beta chains from one sample, sequenced in a study of T cell responses to AZD1222 COVID-19 vaccine. The table came from immunoSEQ multiplex PCR; TCRdb's copy has only in-frame clones and leaves some out. Of under 20,000 clones detected, approximately 88% appear once; the ten largest clones hold roughly 16%. The sample consisted of peripheral blood, taken 28 days after the second AZD1222 dose. The origin of the receptors is an adult who received the AZD1222 COVID-19 vaccine. Each CDR3 is given without its conserved first and last residue. Clone size is stated in some rows and not others, as once, few, many or a class when expanded.

-,TRBV5-1,TRBJ1-3,ASSLELAGNTIY
-,TRBV28,TRBJ1-1,ASSLNRAENTEAF
once,TRBV9,TRBJ1-1,ASSVEPSGEAF
few,TRBV30,TRBJ1-1,AWSQGLGGTEAF
-,TRBV2,TRBJ1-2,ASSEARGGYT
-,TRBV5-1,TRBJ1-4,ASSRAAHRANEKLF
-,TRBV9,TRBJ2-7,ASSHGSIELYEQY
few,TRBV11-2,TRBJ2-2,ASRRGAGRTGELF
-,TRBV6-4,TRBJ2-3,ASSAQGDTQY
-,TRBV28,TRBJ2-7,ASSSTGTASYEQY
-,TRBV11-2,TRBJ2-5,ASSKGRPWETQY
-,TRBV7-3,TRBJ2-1,ASSYDRGPNEQF
once,TRBV21-1,TRBJ2-1,ASSTTGLAGANEQF
-,TRBV20-1,TRBJ1-1,RAERGRAF